Each of the 16 T cell receptor beta chains below was sequenced from the same sample in a study of blood T cell repertoires in COVID-19. Sequenced by immunoSEQ multiplex PCR; TCRdb stores in-frame clones only, minus some. The data show under 75,000 clones, more than 65% seen once. Source material: peripheral blood. The receptors were sampled from a woman in her seventies with acute or convalescent COVID-19.

This chain links TRBV24-1 with TRBJ2-1; 10 nucleotides line up with TRBD2. Losses at the gene ends were 3 bases for V and 3 bases for J; bases not matched to a gene: 4. Germline V gene data show CDR1 as KGHDR and CDR2 as SFDVKD. The CDR3 extends over 16 amino acids. DNA of the CDR3: TGTGCCACCAGTGATCCCACTAGCGGGGACTACAATGAGCAGTTCTTC. Translation: CATSDPTSGDYNEQFF.

The genes are TRBV7-8 and TRBJ1-6; 10 bases fit TRBD1. Trimming took 5 bases from V and 7 from J; bases not matched to a gene: 11. This CDR3 is built from 17 residues. Germline-derived CDR1 and CDR2 are SGHVS and FQNEAQ. The CDR3 DNA is TGTGCCAGCAGCACGCAAGGACAGGGGGTGAACAATTCACCCCTCCACTTT. It encodes CASSTQGQGVNNSPLHF.

This chain joins TRBV20-1 and TRBJ2-3; perhaps TRBD1 as D (6 bases). The CDR3 is 15 amino acids. In germline, CDR1 is DFQATT, CDR2 SNEGSKA (reference sequence). V lost 3 bases and J lost 2, with 15 bases in between. The CDR3 nucleotides read TGCAGTGCTAGTCTGGGGGCCGACGCCACAGATACGCAGTATTTT. The encoded protein is CSASLGADATDTQYF.

This clone occurred once. J is TRBJ1-1 and V is TRBV28; no reliable D call. Trimming left V 3 bases short and J 0 bases short, with 11 bases between. Germline CDR1 reads MDHEN; CDR2 reads SYDVKM. The CDR3 has 15 residues. The DNA of the CDR3 is TGTGCCAGCAGTTTCTATCGCCTACTGAACACTGAAGCTTTCTTT. This codes for CASSFYRLLNTEAFF.

In this sample, this clone turned up a few times. The rearrangement uses TRBV2 and TRBJ1-6; D is possibly TRBD1 (5 bases). This CDR3 is 14 amino acids long. Trimming left V 6 bases short and J 11 bases short, with 17 bases between. The germline V gene encodes CDR1 SNHLY and CDR2 FYNNEI. The CDR3 spells CASRESLGVTPLHF. In DNA form, the CDR3 reads TGTGCCAGCAGGGAGAGCTTAGGGGTAACACCCCTCCACTTT.

The rearrangement links TRBV29-1 to TRBJ2-1; TRBD1 might be the D (6 bases). Germline CDR1 SQVTM, CDR2 ANQGSEA. The V and J ends lost 4 bases and 10 bases respectively, with 17 bases between them. The CDR3 is 13 amino acids. The CDR3 bases are TGCAGCGTTGGGTCGACAGGTGTGGGGGAGCAGTTCTTC. It is translated as CSVGSTGVGEQFF.

This sequence joins TRBV2 and TRBJ1-1; D gene ambiguous. The CDR3 consists of 14 residues. Trimming removed 7 bases from V and 1 base from J, with 13 bases in between. CDR1 is SNHLY and CDR2 is FYNNEI in the germline V gene. CDR3 amino acids: CASTSTEKNTEAFF. The CDR3 DNA reads TGTGCCAGCACCTCCACAGAGAAGAACACTGAAGCTTTCTTT. Together with reference TRBV2 and TRBJ1-1, the CDR3 gives the full variable domain: EPEVTQTPSHQVTQMGQEVILRCVPISNHLYFYWYRQILGQKVEFLVSFYNNEISEKSEIFDDQFSVERPDGSNFTLKIRSTKLEDSAMYFCASTSTEKNTEAFFGQGTRLTVV.

The gene calls are TRBV11-1 and TRBJ2-1, with TRBD1 matching over 7 bases. This CDR3 comprises 14 residues. J gave up 7 bases and V 6 bases, and 9 bases lay outside the gene matches. Per germline, CDR1 SGHAT and CDR2 FQDESV (reference sequence). The CDR3 protein is CASSYYGTANEQFF. The DNA of the CDR3 is TGTGCCAGCAGTTACTACGGGACAGCTAATGAGCAGTTCTTC. The whole variable domain, filled in from reference TRBV11-1 and TRBJ2-1, reads EAEVAQSPRYKITEKSQAVAFWCDPISGHATLYWYRQILGQGPELLVQFQDESVVDDSQLPKDRFSAERLKGVDSTLKIQPAELGDSAMYLCASSYYGTANEQFFGPGTRLTVL.

The J gene is TRBJ2-3, the V gene TRBV11-1; D might be TRBD2 (6 bases). V was shortened by 2 bases and J by 3 bases, with 15 bases between the two germline ends. Germline assignment: CDR1 SGHAT and CDR2 FQDESV (reference sequence). This CDR3 is built from 16 residues. CDR3 sequence (DNA): TGTGCCAGCAGCTTACAACTAGCACGGTCAACAGATACGCAGTATTTT. As protein: CASSLQLARSTDTQYF.

This chain uses TRBV11-3 with TRBJ2-5; 9 bases map to TRBD2. This CDR3 region has 15 residues. Germline CDR1 and CDR2: SGHNT and YENEEA. Trimming took 0 bases from V and 2 from J; bases not matched to a gene: 1. The DNA of the CDR3 is TGTGCCAGCAGCTTAGACAGCGGGGGGCAAGAGACCCAGTACTTC. Its translation is CASSLDSGGQETQYF. Using reference TRBV11-3 and TRBJ2-5 for the parts outside the CDR3, the full variable domain is EAGVVQSPRYKIIEKKQPVAFWCNPISGHNTLYWYLQNLGQGPELLIRYENEEAVDDSQLPKDRFSAERLKGVDSTLKIQPAELGDSAVYLCASSLDSGGQETQYFGPGTRLLVL.

The chain links TRBV29-1 to TRBJ1-2; D possibly corresponds to TRBD1 (5 bases). The CDR3 loop spans 13 amino acids. Per germline, CDR1 SQVTM and CDR2 ANQGSEA. This chain's CDR3 is CSVETGGTNGYTF. The CDR3 nucleotides are TGCAGTGTCGAGACGGGGGGAACAAATGGCTACACCTTC.

V and J are TRBV2 and TRBJ1-5; D might be TRBD1 (6 bases). V was shortened by 5 bases and J by 1 base, with 15 bases between the two germline ends. From germline, CDR1 is SNHLY and CDR2 FYNNEI. CDR3 length equals 16 residues. The CDR3 region is CASSPPGQGSNQPQHF. The DNA for the CDR3 is TGTGCCAGCAGTCCTCCCGGGCAGGGGAGCAATCAGCCCCAGCATTTT.

V gene TRBV2 combines with J gene TRBJ2-3; the match to TRBD2 covers 14 bases. The germline gives CDR1 SNHLY, CDR2 FYNNEI. The CDR3 runs to 17 residues. With V trimmed by 5 bases and J by 5 bases, 9 bases remained unmatched. CDR3 loop: CASSYGLAGGWGDTQYF. In nucleotides, the CDR3 is TGTGCCAGCAGTTACGGACTAGCGGGGGGATGGGGAGATACGCAGTATTTT.

V and J are TRBV9 and TRBJ2-1; TRBD2 agrees at 7 bases. V lost 3 bases, J lost 3 bases, and 9 bases stayed unmatched. The CDR3 runs to 16 residues. Germline loops: CDR1 SGDLS, CDR2 YYNGEE. The CDR3 here is CASSATPRGDYNEQFF. The CDR3 DNA is TGTGCCAGCAGCGCTACGCCCCGGGGGGACTACAATGAGCAGTTCTTC.

The genes are TRBV6-1 and TRBJ1-6, with D perhaps TRBD1 (5 bases). Germline CDR1 is MNHNS and CDR2 is SASEGT. V lost 2 bases, J lost 7 bases, and 12 bases lay in between. CDR3 length equals 15 residues. This CDR3 is CASSERGVQNSPLHF. CDR3 coding DNA: TGTGCCAGCAGTGAACGGGGGGTTCAGAATTCACCCCTCCACTTT.

V and J are TRBV3-1 (or the pseudogene TRBV3-2) and TRBJ1-2; the D gene is possibly TRBD1 (6 bases). V was cut by 2 bases and J by 6 bases, with 16 bases left in between. This CDR3 comprises 15 residues. Per the germline V gene, CDR1 is LGHDT and CDR2 is YNNKEL (reference sequence). CDR3 nucleotide sequence: TGTGCCAGCAGCCAATTTAATAAGGGGGTGGATGGCTACACCTTC. Its translation: CASSQFNKGVDGYTF.